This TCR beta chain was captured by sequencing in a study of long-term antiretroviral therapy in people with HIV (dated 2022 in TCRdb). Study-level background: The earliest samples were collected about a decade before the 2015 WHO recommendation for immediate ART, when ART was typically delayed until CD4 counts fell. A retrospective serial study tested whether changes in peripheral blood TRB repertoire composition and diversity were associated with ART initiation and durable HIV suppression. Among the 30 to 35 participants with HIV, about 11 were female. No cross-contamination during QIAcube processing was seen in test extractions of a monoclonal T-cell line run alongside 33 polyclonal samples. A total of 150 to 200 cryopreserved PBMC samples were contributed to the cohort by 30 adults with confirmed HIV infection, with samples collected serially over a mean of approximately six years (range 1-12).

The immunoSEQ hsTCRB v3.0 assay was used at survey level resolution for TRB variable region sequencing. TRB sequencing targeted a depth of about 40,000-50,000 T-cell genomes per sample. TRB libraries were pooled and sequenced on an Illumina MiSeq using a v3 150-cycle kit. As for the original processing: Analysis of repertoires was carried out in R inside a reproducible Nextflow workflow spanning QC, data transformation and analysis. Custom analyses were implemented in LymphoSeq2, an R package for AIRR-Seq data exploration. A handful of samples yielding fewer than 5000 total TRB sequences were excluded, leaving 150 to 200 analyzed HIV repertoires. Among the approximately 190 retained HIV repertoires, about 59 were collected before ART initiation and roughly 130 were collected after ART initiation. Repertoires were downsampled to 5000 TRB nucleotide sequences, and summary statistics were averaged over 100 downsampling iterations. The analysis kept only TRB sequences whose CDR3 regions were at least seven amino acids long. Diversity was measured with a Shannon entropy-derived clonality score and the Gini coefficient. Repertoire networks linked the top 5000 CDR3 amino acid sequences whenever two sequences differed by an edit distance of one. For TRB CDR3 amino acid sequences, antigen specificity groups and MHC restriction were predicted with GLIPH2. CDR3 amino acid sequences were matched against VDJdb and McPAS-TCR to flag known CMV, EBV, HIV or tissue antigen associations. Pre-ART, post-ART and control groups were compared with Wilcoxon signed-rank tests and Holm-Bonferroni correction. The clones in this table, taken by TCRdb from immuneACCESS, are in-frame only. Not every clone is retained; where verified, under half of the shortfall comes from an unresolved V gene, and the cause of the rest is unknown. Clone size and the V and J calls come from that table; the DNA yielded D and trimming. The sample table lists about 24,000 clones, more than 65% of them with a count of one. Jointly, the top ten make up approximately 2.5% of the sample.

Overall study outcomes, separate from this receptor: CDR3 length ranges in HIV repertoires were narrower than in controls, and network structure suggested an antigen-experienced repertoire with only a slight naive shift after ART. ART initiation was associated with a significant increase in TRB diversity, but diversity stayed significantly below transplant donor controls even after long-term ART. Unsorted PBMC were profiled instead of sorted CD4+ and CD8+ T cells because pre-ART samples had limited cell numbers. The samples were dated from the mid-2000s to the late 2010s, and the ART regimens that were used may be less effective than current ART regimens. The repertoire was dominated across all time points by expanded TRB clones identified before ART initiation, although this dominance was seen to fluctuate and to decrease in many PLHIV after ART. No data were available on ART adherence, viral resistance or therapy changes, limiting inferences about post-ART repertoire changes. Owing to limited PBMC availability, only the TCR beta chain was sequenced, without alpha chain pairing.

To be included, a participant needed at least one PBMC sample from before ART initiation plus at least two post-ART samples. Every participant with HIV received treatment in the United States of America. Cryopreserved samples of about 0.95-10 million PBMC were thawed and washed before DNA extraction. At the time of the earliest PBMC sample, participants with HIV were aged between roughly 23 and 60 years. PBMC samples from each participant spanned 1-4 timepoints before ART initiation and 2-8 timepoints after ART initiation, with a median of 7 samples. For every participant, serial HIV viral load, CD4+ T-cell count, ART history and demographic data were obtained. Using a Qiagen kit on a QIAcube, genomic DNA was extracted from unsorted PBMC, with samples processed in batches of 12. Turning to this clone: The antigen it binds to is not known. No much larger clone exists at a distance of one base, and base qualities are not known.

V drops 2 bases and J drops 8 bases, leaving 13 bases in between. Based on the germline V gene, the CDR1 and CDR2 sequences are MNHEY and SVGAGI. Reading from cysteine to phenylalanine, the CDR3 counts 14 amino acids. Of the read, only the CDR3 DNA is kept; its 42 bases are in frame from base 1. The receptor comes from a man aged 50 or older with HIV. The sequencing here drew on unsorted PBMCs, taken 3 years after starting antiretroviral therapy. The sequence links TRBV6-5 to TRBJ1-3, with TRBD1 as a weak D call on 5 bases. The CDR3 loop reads CASSYRGREDTIYF. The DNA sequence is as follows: TGTGCCAGCAGTTACCGCGGCAGGGAGGACACCATATATTTT.